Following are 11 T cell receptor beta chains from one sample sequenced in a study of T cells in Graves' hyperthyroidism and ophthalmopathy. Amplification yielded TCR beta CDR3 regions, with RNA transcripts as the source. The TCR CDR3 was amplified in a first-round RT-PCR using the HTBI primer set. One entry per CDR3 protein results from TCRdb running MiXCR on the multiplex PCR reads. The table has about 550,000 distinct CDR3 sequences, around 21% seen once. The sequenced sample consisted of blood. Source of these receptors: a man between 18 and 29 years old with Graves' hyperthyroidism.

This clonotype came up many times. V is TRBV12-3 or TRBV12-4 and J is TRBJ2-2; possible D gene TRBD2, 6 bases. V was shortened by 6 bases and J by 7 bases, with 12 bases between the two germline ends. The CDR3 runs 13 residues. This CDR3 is CASREGSVGELFF. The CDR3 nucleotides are TGTGCCAGCAGGGAGGGGAGTGTCGGGGAGCTGTTTTTT.

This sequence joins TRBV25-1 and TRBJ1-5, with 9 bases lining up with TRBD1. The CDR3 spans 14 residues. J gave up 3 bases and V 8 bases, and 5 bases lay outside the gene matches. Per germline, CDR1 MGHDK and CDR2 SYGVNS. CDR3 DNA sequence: TGTGCCAGCTCCCGGGACAGGGACAATCAGCCCCAGCATTTT. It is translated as CASSRDRDNQPQHF.

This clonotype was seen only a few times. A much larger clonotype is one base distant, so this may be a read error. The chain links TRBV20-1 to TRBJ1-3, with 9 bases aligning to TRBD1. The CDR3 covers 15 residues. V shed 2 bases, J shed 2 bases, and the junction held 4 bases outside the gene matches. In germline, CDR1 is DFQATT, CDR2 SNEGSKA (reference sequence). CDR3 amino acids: CSARYYRGPGNTIYF. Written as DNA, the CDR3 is TGCAGTGCTAGATACTACAGGGGGCCTGGAAACACCATATATTTT.

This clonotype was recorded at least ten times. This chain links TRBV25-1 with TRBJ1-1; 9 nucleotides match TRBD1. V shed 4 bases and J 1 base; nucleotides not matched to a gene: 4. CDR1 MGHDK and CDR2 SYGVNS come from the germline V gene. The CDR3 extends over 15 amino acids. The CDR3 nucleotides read TGTGCCAGCAGTGTCCCGGGACAGGGGAACACTGAAGCTTTCTTT. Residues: CASSVPGQGNTEAFF.

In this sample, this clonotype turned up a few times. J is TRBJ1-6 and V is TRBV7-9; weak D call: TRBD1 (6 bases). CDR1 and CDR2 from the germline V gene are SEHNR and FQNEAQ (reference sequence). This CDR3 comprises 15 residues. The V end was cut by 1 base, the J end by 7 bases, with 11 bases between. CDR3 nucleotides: TGTGCCAGCAGCTTAGGGGGGGCAACGAATTCACCCCTCCACTTT. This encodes CASSLGGATNSPLHF.

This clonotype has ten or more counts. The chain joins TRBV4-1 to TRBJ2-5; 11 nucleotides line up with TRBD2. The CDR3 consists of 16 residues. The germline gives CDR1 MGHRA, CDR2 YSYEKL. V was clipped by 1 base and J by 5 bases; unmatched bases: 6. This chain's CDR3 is CASSQGRSGGAETQYF. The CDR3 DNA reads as TGCGCCAGCAGCCAAGGACGTAGCGGGGGGGCGGAGACCCAGTACTTC.

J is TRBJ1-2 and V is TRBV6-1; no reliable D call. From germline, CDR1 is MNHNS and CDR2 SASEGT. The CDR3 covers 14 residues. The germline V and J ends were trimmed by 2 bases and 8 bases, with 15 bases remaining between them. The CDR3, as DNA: TGTGCCAGCAGTGAAAGGTTGGGTGAACGGGGCTACACCTTC. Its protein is CASSERLGERGYTF.

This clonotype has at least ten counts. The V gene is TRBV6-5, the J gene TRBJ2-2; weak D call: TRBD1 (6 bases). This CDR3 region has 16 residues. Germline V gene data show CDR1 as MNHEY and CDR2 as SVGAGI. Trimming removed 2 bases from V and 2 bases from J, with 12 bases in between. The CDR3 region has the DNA TGTGCCAGCAGTTACCAGGGGACATCTAACACCGGGGAGCTGTTTTTT. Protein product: CASSYQGTSNTGELFF.

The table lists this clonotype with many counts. The CDR3 DNA sequence: TGTGCCAGCAGTTACTCGGGAGGGAAGGCTGAAGCTTTCTTT. Translated, it gives CASSYSGGKAEAFF. This chain connects TRBV6-5 to TRBJ1-1, with D unclear. The CDR3 runs to 14 residues. The ends were cut back, 0 bases at V and 6 bases at J, with 11 bases in the middle. Looked up from germline, CDR1 is MNHEY and CDR2 is SVGAGI.

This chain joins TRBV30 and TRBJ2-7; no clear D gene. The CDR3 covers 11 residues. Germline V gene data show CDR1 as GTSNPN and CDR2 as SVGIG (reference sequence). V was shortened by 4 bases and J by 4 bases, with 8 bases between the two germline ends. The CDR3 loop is CAWTDKYEQYF. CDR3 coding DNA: TGTGCCTGGACAGACAAGTACGAGCAGTACTTC.

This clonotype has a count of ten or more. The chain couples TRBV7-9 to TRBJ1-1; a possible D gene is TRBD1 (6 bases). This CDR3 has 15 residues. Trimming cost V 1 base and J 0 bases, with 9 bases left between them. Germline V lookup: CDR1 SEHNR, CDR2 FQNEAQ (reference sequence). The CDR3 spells CASSLGQVMNTEAFF. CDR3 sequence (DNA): TGTGCCAGCAGCTTAGGACAGGTCATGAACACTGAAGCTTTCTTT.